The 18 T cell receptor beta chains reported below all come from one sample, sequenced in a study of T cell responses to AZD1222 COVID-19 vaccine. Only in-frame clones appear in the TCRdb table, and some are missing; sequencing was by immunoSEQ multiplex PCR. Among over 150,000 clones listed, around 87% were seen once. This specimen was peripheral blood, taken on day 0 of AZD1222 vaccination. The receptors shown here come from an adult in good health.

Comment on this clone: Other DNA sequences in the sample encode the same CDR3. This rearrangement joins TRBV5-1 to TRBJ1-1; TRBD1 matches at 12 bases. The CDR3 covers 16 residues. Germline V gives CDR1 SGHRS, CDR2 YFSETQ. J gave up 5 bases and V 7 bases, and 12 bases lay outside the gene matches. The CDR3 nucleotides are TGCGCCAGCTCGCCGGGGACAGGGGGCGCCGGGACTGAAGCTTTCTTT. Translated, it gives CASSPGTGGAGTEAFF.

This clone has a handful of counts. As DNA, the CDR3 is TGCGCCAGCAGCTCCGAGGGGGGGCCCTACAATGAGCAGTTCTTC. Translated, it gives CASSSEGGPYNEQFF. The chain is built from TRBV5-1 and TRBJ2-1, with a possible D match to TRBD2 (7 bases). Germline lookup yields CDR1 SGHRS and CDR2 YFSETQ. The CDR3 consists of 15 residues. V was cut by 3 bases and J by 2 bases, with 12 bases left in between.

J is TRBJ1-1 and V is TRBV19; no clear D. The germline gives CDR1 LNHDA, CDR2 SQIVND (reference sequence). The CDR3 consists of 15 residues. The V gene lost 3 bases and the J gene lost 1 base, with 12 bases spanning the gap. The CDR3 spells CASSIVSSTNTEAFF. The CDR3 DNA reads as TGTGCCAGTAGTATTGTCTCGTCAACGAACACTGAAGCTTTCTTT.

V usage is TRBV5-1 and J usage is TRBJ1-1; D might be TRBD1 (6 bases). Trimming left V 0 bases short and J 4 bases short, with 13 bases between. Germline CDR1 reads SGHRS; CDR2 reads YFSETQ. This CDR3 has 15 amino acids. CDR3 loop: CASSLVGGQVTEAFF. CDR3 nucleotide sequence: TGCGCCAGCAGCTTGGTTGGGGGGCAAGTCACTGAAGCTTTCTTT.

The chain employs TRBV7-9 and TRBJ2-5, with a weak D call TRBD2 (6 bases). This CDR3 is 13 amino acids long. Between the trimmed V and J ends, which lost 3 bases and 5 bases, there was a span of 10 bases. CDR1 SEHNR and CDR2 FQNEAQ come from the germline V gene (reference sequence). The CDR3 reads CASSFGGGETQYF. The CDR3, as DNA: TGTGCCAGCAGCTTCGGGGGTGGGGAGACCCAGTACTTC.

The genes are TRBV5-1 and TRBJ1-2; D may be TRBD1 (6 bases). Germline-derived CDR1 and CDR2 are SGHRS and YFSETQ. V gave up 4 bases and J gave up 4 bases, with 14 bases separating them. This CDR3 contains 14 residues. CDR3 nucleotides: TGCGCCAGCAGCCCTGCAGGGGAGGCCTATGGCTACACCTTC. It encodes CASSPAGEAYGYTF.

The chain's CDR3 is CASTEGAYSNQPQHF. CDR3 sequence (DNA): TGTGCCAGCACCGAGGGGGCCTATAGCAATCAGCCCCAGCATTTT. The V call is TRBV6-5, the J call TRBJ1-5; 7 nucleotides match TRBD1. The V segment lost 7 bases and the J segment 0 bases; nucleotides outside the gene matches: 6. In germline, CDR1 is MNHEY, CDR2 SVGAGI. The CDR3 spans 15 residues.

The genes are TRBV16 and TRBJ1-3, with no clear D. Trimming pared 4 bases from V and 0 bases from J, leaving 13 bases between. The CDR3 consists of 16 residues. Germline V gene sequence: CDR1 KGHSY, CDR2 FQNENV. CDR3 in DNA: TGTGCCAGCAGCCCAACCCCCCGGAGCTCTGGAAACACCATATATTTT. It encodes CASSPTPRSSGNTIYF.

The chain is built from TRBV5-1 and TRBJ2-3; the D gene is possibly TRBD1 (5 bases). The CDR3 contains 13 residues. Trimming removed 6 bases at V and 2 bases at J, with 10 bases between. The V gene's germline CDR1 is SGHRS and CDR2 YFSETQ. In nucleotides, the CDR3 is TGCGCCAGCACCCAGGGTTACACAGATACGCAGTATTTT. Protein product: CASTQGYTDTQYF.

For the CDR3, the DNA is TGTGCCAGCAGTCCGAGAAATAATCAGCCCCAGCATTTT. Protein sequence: CASSPRNNQPQHF. The chain carries TRBV12-3 or TRBV12-4 and TRBJ1-5; the D is unclear. V lost 5 bases and J 4 bases, leaving 9 bases between the germline ends. The CDR3 is made up of 13 amino acids.

This clone was seen a few times. This chain links TRBV10-1 with TRBJ2-1; 11 bases fit TRBD2. Germline trimming cut 3 bases from V and 2 bases from J; bases unmatched to any gene: 0. Germline lookup yields CDR1 WNHNN and CDR2 SYGVQD (reference sequence). This CDR3 is 15 amino acids long. This CDR3 is CASSELAGAYNEQFF. DNA of the CDR3: TGCGCCAGCAGTGAACTAGCGGGGGCCTACAATGAGCAGTTCTTC.

The rearrangement uses TRBV24-1 and TRBJ2-7; 9 nucleotides match TRBD1. Germline trimming cut 12 bases from V and 1 base from J; bases unmatched to any gene: 3. In germline, CDR1 is KGHDR, CDR2 SFDVKD. This CDR3 is 12 amino acids long. CDR3 sequence reads: CASGQGSYEQYF. The CDR3 DNA is TGTGCCTCGGGACAGGGTTCCTACGAGCAGTACTTC.

The rearrangement uses TRBV11-2 and TRBJ2-5; the D gene could be TRBD1 or TRBD2 (6 bases each). V lost 2 bases, J lost 5 bases, and 18 bases lay in between. Per the germline V gene, CDR1 is SGHAT and CDR2 is FQNNGV. The CDR3 loop spans 16 amino acids. CDR3 residues: CASSLRGALGVETQYF. The CDR3 coding sequence is TGTGCCAGCAGCTTAAGGGGGGCGTTGGGCGTTGAGACCCAGTACTTC.

The chain carries TRBV7-8 and TRBJ2-1; 9 bases match TRBD2. The V segment lost 1 base and the J segment 7 bases; nucleotides outside the gene matches: 11. The germline V gene has CDR1 SGHVS and CDR2 FQNEAQ. This CDR3 region has 17 residues. The CDR3 DNA sequence: TGTGCCAGCAGCTTAGTCGGTAGCGGGGGAGGCAGGAATGAGCAGTTCTTC. The encoded protein is CASSLVGSGGGRNEQFF.

V is TRBV9 and J is TRBJ2-7; 7 nucleotides match TRBD2. V trimming: 7 bases; J trimming: 2 bases; junction bases outside the gene matches: 9. This CDR3 is built from 14 residues. The germline V gene has CDR1 SGDLS and CDR2 YYNGEE. As DNA, the CDR3 is TGTGCCAGCTCGGCGGGAGCCGGAACCTACGAGCAGTACTTC. It yields the protein CASSAGAGTYEQYF. Full variable domain (rest looked up from reference TRBV9 and TRBJ2-7): DSGVTQTPKHLITATGQRVTLRCSPRSGDLSVYWYQQSLDQGLQFLIQYYNGEERAKGNILERFSAQQFPDLHSELNLSSLELGDSALYFCASSAGAGTYEQYFGPGTRLTVT.

About this clone: Within the sample, other DNA sequences also encode this same CDR3. V usage is TRBV5-1 and J usage is TRBJ1-1; D is unresolved. The CDR3 is made up of 11 amino acids. Germline V gene data show CDR1 as SGHRS and CDR2 as YFSETQ. The V end was cut by 3 bases, the J end by 8 bases, with 8 bases between. CDR3 in DNA: TGCGCCAGCAGCTACGGACCCGAAGCTTTCTTT. It is translated as CASSYGPEAFF. The full variable domain, in which reference TRBV5-1 and TRBJ1-1 provide the parts outside the CDR3, is KAGVTQTPRYLIKTRGQQVTLSCSPISGHRSVSWYQQTPGQGLQFLFEYFSETQRNKGNFPGRFSGRQFSNSRSEMNVSTLELGDSALYLCASSYGPEAFFGQGTRLTVV.

The chain combines TRBV7-7 with TRBJ2-5, with 9 bases lining up with TRBD2. This CDR3 region has 15 residues. The V and J ends lost 5 bases and 0 bases, in that order; junction bases with no gene match: 4. CDR1 and CDR2 (germline): SSHAT, FNYEAQ (reference sequence). The CDR3 loop reads CASSPSGADQETQYF. CDR3 DNA: TGTGCCAGCAGCCCTAGCGGGGCGGACCAAGAGACCCAGTACTTC.

The gene calls are TRBV30 and TRBJ1-2, with TRBD1 matching over 8 bases. V shed 0 bases, J shed 2 bases, and the junction held 2 bases outside the gene matches. Germline values: CDR1 GTSNPN, CDR2 SVGIG (reference sequence). CDR3 length: 14 amino acids. The CDR3 nucleotides read TGTGCCTGGAGTGTTTACAGGGGGAACTATGGCTACACCTTC. Translated, it gives CAWSVYRGNYGYTF.